This TCR beta chain was obtained from a study of monozygotic twins with inflammatory bowel disease. The study's findings and limits: Individual T cell subtypes were not distinguishable. With inverse Simpson as the measure, TCRbeta diversity was lower in IBD patients than in healthy co-twins.

About this clonotype itself: The antigen is unknown.

For every TCR library, around 3.5 ug of total RNA was used. TCRdb derives one entry per CDR3 protein from the 5' RACE reads, leaving out DNA. The specimen's table records fewer than 110,000 distinct CDR3 sequences. Sequencing was done on a sample of blood. The clonotype comes from a human donor with ulcerative colitis or Crohn's disease, or a healthy co-twin of an affected twin (not recorded which).

CDR3 sequence: CASSFLSGELFF. V and J are TRBV7-2 and TRBJ2-2. Looked up from germline, CDR1 is SGHTA and CDR2 is FQGNSA. This CDR3 is built from 12 residues.